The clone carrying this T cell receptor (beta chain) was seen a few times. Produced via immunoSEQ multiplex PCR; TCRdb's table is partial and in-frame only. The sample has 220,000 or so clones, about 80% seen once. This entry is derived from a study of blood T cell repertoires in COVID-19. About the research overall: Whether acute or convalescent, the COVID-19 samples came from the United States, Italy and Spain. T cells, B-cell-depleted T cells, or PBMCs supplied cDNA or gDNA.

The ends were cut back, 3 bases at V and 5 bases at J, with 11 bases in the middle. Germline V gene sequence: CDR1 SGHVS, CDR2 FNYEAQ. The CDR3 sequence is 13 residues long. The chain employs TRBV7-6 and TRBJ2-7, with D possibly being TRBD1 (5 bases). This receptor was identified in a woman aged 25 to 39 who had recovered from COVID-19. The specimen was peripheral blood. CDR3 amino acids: CASSLGRADEQYF. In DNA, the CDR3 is TGTGCCAGCAGCTTGGGCAGGGCGGACGAGCAGTACTTC.